This T cell receptor (beta chain) was sequenced for a study of blood T cell repertoires in COVID-19. Study information: Some COVID-19 samples were acute and others convalescent; all came from the United States, Italy and Spain. T cells, B-cell-depleted T cells, or PBMCs provided the cDNA or gDNA that served as material.

Looked up from germline, CDR1 is SGHTA and CDR2 is FQGNSA. V gave up 4 bases and J gave up 6 bases; unmatched junction bases: 3. The CDR3 is 16 amino acids. The assay was immunoSEQ multiplex PCR, and TCRdb's table has in-frame clones only and misses some. The sample contains about 61,000 clones, around nine tenths of which appear only once. The sequenced material came from peripheral blood. V usage is TRBV7-2 and J usage is TRBJ2-2; 15 nucleotides agree with TRBD2. This sequence was found in a woman aged 50 to 60 with active or convalescent COVID-19. CDR3 bases: TGTGCCAGCAGCTCTAGGACTAGCGGGGGGGCCGGGGAGCTGTTTTTT. Translation: CASSSRTSGGAGELFF.